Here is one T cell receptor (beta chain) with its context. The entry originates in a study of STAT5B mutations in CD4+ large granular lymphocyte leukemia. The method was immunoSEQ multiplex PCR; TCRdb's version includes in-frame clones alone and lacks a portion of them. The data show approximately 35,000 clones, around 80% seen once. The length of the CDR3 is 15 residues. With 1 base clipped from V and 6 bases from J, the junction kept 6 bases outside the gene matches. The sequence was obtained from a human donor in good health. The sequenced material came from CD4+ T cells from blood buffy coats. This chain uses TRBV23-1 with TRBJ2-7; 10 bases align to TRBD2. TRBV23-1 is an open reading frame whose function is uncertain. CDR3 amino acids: CASSQFLAGEGEQYF. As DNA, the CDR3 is TGCGCCAGCAGTCAATTTCTAGCGGGAGAGGGCGAGCAGTACTTC.